This is a list of T cell receptor beta chains from one sample in a study of T cell repertoires in cytomegalovirus infection. In TCRdb, the reads were re-called with MiXCR into one record per CDR3 protein. The sample includes approximately 500,000 distinct CDR3 sequences, about 15% of them seen just once. Sequencing input: CD8+ T cells from PBMCs. Receptors originate from a human donor in good health (CMV status not recorded). Some clones in this sample may be carry-over from other donors' samples. The CDR3 runs from the conserved cysteine through the conserved F or W. Fields, in order: V gene, D gene, J gene, clone size, CDR3 DNA, CDR3 protein. The D gene is left open where the match is weak. The size field is filled for only some rows; it gives once, few, many or a size class.

>TRBV7-6|NA|TRBJ2-3|many
TGTGCCAGCAGCTTAGGGGTTCCAGATACGCAGTATTTT
CASSLGVPDTQYF
>TRBV7-9|NA|TRBJ1-6|many
TGTGCCAGCAGCCAGGGGAATCGGGATTCACCCCTCCACTTT
CASSQGNRDSPLHF
>TRBV2|TRBD1|TRBJ1-1|once
TGTGCCAGCAGTGAAGGGGGGACAGGGGTTTTAGGGGGCACTGAAGCTTTCTTT
CASSEGGTGVLGGTEAFF
>TRBV4-2|NA|TRBJ2-7|few
TGTGCCAGCAGCCAAGATTCGGGGGGCGCGTACGAGCAGTACTTC
CASSQDSGGAYEQYF
>TRBV12-3/TRBV12-4|NA|TRBJ2-3|NA
TGTGCCAGCAGACTGACATTAGGGAGCACAGATACGCAGTATTTT
CASRLTLGSTDTQYF
>TRBV28|TRBD1|TRBJ1-5|many
TGTGCCAGCAGTCCCCGACAGGGACGGCAGCCCCAGCATTTT
CASSPRQGRQPQHF
>TRBV29-1|NA|TRBJ1-2|many
TGCAGCGCTATCTGGGCCGCAGGCTATGGCTACACCTTC
CSAIWAAGYGYTF
>TRBV12-3/TRBV12-4|NA|TRBJ2-1|many
TGTGCCAGCAGTTTAGATGAGGGGCCCTCGGATGAGCAGTTCTTC
CASSLDEGPSDEQFF
>TRBV29-1|TRBD1|TRBJ2-5|NA
TGCAGCGTTAGTGGGGACAGACAAGAGACCCAGTACTTC
CSVSGDRQETQYF
>TRBV27|TRBD1|TRBJ1-2|few
TGTGCCAGCAGTTATAGTTCGGGACAGAAAAACTATGGCTACACCTTC
CASSYSSGQKNYGYTF
>TRBV5-6|TRBD1|TRBJ2-4|few
TGTGCCAGCAGTCAGACAGGGACAGTCGTTCAGTACTTC
CASSQTGTVVQYF
>TRBV12-5|NA|TRBJ1-5|many
TGTGCTAGTCCCCCCGGGAACTGCAATCAGCCCCAGCATTTT
CASPPGNCNQPQHF
>TRBV11-2|NA|TRBJ1-4|many
TGTGCCAGCAGCTTAACATCGGCCTCTCCTGCAACTAATGAAAAACTGTTTTTT
CASSLTSASPATNEKLFF
>TRBV5-1|TRBD2|TRBJ2-2|few
TGCGCCAGCAGTACCGGGACTAGCGGGGGGCACACCGGGGAGCTGTTTTTT
CASSTGTSGGHTGELFF
>TRBV6-5|NA|TRBJ1-1|many
TGTGCCAGCAGCTATTCCTTGAACACTGAAGCTTTCTTT
CASSYSLNTEAFF
>TRBV4-2|NA|TRBJ2-2|few
TGTGCCAGCAGTACTCTGACTCGGCAAACCGGGGAGCTGTTTTTT
CASSTLTRQTGELFF
>TRBV20-1|NA|TRBJ2-7|NA
TGCAGTGCTAGAGCCCCCGGGACACGGAACTACGAGCAGTACTTC
CSARAPGTRNYEQYF
>TRBV19|NA|TRBJ2-1|NA
TGTGCCAGTAGAAGTCGGACGTGGTCCTACAATGAGCAGTTCTTC
CASRSRTWSYNEQFF
>TRBV7-9|NA|TRBJ1-2|few
TGTGCCAGCAGCTCACGGCTCGGGGCAGGGGAAGGCTACACCTTC
CASSSRLGAGEGYTF
>TRBV7-8|NA|TRBJ2-2|many
TGTGCCAGCAGCCAAAAGGGGTCAGGCACCGGGGAGCTGTTTTTT
CASSQKGSGTGELFF
>TRBV7-9|NA|TRBJ2-7|few
TGTGCCAGCAGCCCATCGGTGGGCTCCTACGAGCAGTACTTC
CASSPSVGSYEQYF
>TRBV29-1|TRBD1|TRBJ2-1|few
TGCAGCGTCCCGGACAGGGTCACCTACAATGAGCAGTTCTTC
CSVPDRVTYNEQFF
>TRBV27|NA|TRBJ1-1|NA
TGTGCCAGCAGTTTCCCGGGGGGTCGCGCTTTCTTT
CASSFPGGRAFF
>TRBV29-1|TRBD1|TRBJ2-7|NA
TGCAGCGCCTCTCAGGGGGCGTCGGCCTACGAGCAGTACTTC
CSASQGASAYEQYF
>TRBV5-6|NA|TRBJ1-1|NA
TGTGCCAGCAAGGGGATGTCCGCTGAAGCTTTCTTT
CASKGMSAEAFF
>TRBV24-1|TRBD1|TRBJ2-1|NA
TGTGCCACCAGTGCCGGGACAGGGGGGGATGAGCAGTTCTTC
CATSAGTGGDEQFF
>TRBV12-3/TRBV12-4|TRBD1|TRBJ1-1|NA
TGTGCCAGCAGTTTAGTGGGACAGACGAACACTGAAGCTTTCTTT
CASSLVGQTNTEAFF
>TRBV9|TRBD2|TRBJ2-1|NA
TGTGCCAGCAGCCCCTCTGGCGGGAGGGCCAATGAGCAGTTCTTC
CASSPSGGRANEQFF
>TRBV20-1|TRBD2|TRBJ2-2|few
TGCAGTGCCAGACTAGCGGGGGTGTACACCCGGGAGCTGTTTTTT
CSARLAGVYTRELFF
>TRBV29-1|TRBD1|TRBJ1-1|NA
TGCAGCGCCGAAGGACAGGGAATCACTGAAGCTTTCTTT
CSAEGQGITEAFF
>TRBV30|TRBD2|TRBJ2-3|many
TGTGCCTGGAGTGTACGCGAGACTAGCGGAATTAGCACATATACGCAGTATTTT
CAWSVRETSGISTYTQYF
>TRBV29-1|TRBD2|TRBJ2-7|NA
TGCAGCGTTGAAGACCCGGGACTAGCGGGAGGGGGCTACGAGCAGTACTTC
CSVEDPGLAGGGYEQYF
>TRBV27|NA|TRBJ1-6|NA
TGTGCCAGCAGTAGCCTCTATAATTCACCCCTCCACTTT
CASSSLYNSPLHF
>TRBV7-9|NA|TRBJ2-2|many
TGTGCCAGTCTCGGAGTGAACACCGGGGAGCTGTTTTTT
CASLGVNTGELFF
>TRBV2|TRBD1|TRBJ1-2|few
TGTGCCAGCCGGGACAGAAAGAACTATGGCTACACCTTC
CASRDRKNYGYTF